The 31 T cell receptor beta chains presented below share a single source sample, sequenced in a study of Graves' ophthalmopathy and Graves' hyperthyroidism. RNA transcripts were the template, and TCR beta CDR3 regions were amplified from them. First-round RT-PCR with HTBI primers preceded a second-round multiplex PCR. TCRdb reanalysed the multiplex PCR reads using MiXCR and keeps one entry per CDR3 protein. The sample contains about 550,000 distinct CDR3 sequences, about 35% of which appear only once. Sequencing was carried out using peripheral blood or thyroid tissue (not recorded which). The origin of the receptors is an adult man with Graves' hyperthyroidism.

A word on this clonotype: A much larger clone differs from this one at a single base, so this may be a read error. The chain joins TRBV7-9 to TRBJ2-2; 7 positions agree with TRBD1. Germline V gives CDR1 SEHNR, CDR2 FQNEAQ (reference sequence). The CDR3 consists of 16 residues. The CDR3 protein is CANSPSQGANTGELFF. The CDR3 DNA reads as TGTGCCAACAGCCCCTCGCAGGGGGCGAACACCGGGGAGCTGTTTTTT.

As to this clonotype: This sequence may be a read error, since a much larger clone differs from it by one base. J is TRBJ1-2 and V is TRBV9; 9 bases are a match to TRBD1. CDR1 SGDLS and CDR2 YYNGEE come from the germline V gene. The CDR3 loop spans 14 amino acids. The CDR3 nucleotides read TGTGCCAGCAGCTCCCCGGGACAGGGCTATGGCTACGCCTTC. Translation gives CASSSPGQGYGYAF.

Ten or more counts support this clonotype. In DNA, the CDR3 is TGTGCCACCAGTGAGCAACAATTGATGCAAAAAGAGACCCAGTACTTC. It encodes CATSEQQLMQKETQYF. The J gene is TRBJ2-5, the V gene TRBV24-1; D ambiguous. Trimming took off 4 bases at V and 3 bases at J, with 17 bases between the two ends. This CDR3 has 16 residues. Germline CDR1 is KGHDR and CDR2 is SFDVKD.

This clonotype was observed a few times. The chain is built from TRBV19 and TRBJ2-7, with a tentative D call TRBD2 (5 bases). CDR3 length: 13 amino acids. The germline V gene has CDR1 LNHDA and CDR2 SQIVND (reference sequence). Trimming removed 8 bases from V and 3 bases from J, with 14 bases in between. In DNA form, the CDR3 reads TGTGCCAGTCGCAGTGGGAGCTACTACGAGCAGTACTTC. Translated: CASRSGSYYEQYF.

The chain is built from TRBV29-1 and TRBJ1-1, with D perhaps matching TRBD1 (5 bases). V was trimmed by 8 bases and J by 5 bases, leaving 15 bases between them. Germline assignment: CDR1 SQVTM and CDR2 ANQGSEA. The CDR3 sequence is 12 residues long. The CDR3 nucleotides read TGCAGCCCCAGGGTCGAGGGGACTGAAGCTTTCTTT. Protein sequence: CSPRVEGTEAFF.

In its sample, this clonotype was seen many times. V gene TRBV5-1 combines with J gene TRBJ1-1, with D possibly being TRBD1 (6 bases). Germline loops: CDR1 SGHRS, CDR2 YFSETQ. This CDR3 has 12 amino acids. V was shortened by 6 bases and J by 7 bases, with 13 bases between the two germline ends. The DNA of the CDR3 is TGCGCCAGCACAGGGGATACTCTTGAAGCTTTCTTT. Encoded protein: CASTGDTLEAFF.

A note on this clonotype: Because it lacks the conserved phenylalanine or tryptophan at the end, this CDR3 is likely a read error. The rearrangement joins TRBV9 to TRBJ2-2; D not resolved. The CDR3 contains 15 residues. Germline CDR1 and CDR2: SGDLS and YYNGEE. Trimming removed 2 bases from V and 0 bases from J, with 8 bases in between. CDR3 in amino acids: CASSVGLPNTGELFL. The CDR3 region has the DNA TGTGCCAGCAGCGTTGGTCTCCCGAACACCGGGGAGCTGTTTTTA.

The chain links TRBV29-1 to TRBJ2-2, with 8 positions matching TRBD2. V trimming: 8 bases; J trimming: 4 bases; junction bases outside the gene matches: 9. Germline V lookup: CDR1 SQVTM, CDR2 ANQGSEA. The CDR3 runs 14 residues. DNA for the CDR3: TGCAGCAGTTTACTTGCGGGGGGCACCGGGGAGCTGTTTTTT. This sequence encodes CSSLLAGGTGELFF.

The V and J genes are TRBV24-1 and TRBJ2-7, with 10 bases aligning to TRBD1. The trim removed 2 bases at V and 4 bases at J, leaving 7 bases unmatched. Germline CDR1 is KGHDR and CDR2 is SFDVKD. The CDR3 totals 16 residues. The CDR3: CATSDSGGQGLYEQYF. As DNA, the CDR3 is TGTGCCACCAGTGATTCGGGGGGACAGGGGTTGTACGAGCAGTACTTC.

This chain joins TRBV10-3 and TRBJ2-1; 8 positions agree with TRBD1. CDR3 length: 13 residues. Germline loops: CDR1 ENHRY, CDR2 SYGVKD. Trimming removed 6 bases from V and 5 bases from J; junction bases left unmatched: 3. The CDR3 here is CAISPGQDNEQFF. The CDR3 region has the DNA TGTGCCATCAGCCCGGGACAGGACAATGAGCAGTTCTTC.

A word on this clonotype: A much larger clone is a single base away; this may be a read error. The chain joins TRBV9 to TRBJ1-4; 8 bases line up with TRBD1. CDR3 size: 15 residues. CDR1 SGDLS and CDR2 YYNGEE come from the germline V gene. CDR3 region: CASSVQGASNEKLVF. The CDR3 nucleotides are TGTGCCAGCAGCGTACAGGGGGCCTCAAATGAAAAACTGGTTTTT.

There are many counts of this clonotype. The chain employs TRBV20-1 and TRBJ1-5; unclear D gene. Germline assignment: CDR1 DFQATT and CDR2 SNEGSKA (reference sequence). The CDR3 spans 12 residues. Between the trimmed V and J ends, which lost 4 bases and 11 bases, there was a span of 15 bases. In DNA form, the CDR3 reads TGCAGTGCTACCTTACTACTGGCAGCCCAGCATTTT. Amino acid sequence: CSATLLLAAQHF.

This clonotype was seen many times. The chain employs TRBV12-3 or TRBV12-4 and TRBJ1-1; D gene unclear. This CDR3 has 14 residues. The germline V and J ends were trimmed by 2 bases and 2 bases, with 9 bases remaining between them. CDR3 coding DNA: TGTGCCAGCAGTTTAAGGTCGTCCAACACTGAAGCTTTCTTT. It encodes CASSLRSSNTEAFF.

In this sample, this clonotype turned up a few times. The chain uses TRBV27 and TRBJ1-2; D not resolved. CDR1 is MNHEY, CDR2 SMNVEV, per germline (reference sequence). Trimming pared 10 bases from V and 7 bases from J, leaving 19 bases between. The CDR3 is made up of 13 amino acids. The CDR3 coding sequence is TGTGCCACCAAAAAAGGACGGATAGGTGGCTACACCTTC. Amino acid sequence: CATKKGRIGGYTF.

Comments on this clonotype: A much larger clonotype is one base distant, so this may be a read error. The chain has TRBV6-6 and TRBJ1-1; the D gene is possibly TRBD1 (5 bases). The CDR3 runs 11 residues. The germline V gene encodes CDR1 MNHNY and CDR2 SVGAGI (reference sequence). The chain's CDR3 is CASSGDPVEVF. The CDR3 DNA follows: TGTGCCAGCAGCGGGGACCCTGTGGAAGTTTTT.

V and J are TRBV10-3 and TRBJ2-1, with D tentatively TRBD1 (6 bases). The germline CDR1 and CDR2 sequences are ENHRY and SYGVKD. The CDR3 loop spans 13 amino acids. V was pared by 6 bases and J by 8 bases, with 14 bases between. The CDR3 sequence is CAIRTTGGDEQFF. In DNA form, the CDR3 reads TGTGCCATCAGAACGACTGGGGGCGATGAGCAGTTCTTC.

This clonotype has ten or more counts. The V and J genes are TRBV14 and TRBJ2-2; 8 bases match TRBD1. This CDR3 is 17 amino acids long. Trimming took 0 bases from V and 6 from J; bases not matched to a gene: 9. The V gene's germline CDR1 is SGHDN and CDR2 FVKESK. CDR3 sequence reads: CASSQDFGTGVAGELFF. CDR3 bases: TGTGCCAGCAGCCAAGATTTTGGGACAGGTGTTGCCGGGGAGCTGTTTTTT.

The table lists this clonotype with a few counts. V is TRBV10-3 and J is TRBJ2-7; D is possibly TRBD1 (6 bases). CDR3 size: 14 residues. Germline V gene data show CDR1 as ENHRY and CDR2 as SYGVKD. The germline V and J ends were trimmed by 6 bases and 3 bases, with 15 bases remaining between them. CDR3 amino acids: CAISLRDTNYEQYF. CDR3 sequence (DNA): TGTGCCATCAGCCTACGGGACACTAACTACGAGCAGTACTTC.

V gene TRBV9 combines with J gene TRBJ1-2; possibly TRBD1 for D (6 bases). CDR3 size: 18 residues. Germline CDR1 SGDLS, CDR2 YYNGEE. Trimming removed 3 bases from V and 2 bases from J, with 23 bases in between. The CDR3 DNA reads TGTGCCAGCAGCGGGGTTCGGACAGACCGGGCCCTGAACTATGGCTACACCTTC. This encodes CASSGVRTDRALNYGYTF.

The CDR3 reads CASSQFAADQETQYF. CDR3 coding DNA: TGTGCCAGCAGCCAATTCGCAGCGGACCAAGAGACCCAGTACTTC. This chain connects TRBV7-2 to TRBJ2-5, with D perhaps matching TRBD2 (5 bases). This CDR3 is 15 amino acids long. V was trimmed by 5 bases and J by 0 bases, leaving 13 bases between them. The germline CDR1 and CDR2 sequences are SGHTA and FQGNSA.

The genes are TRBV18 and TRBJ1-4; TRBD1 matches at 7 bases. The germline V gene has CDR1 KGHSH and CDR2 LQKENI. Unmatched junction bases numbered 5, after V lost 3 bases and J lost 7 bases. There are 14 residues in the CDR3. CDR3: CASSPPGQAEKLFF. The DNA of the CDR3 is TGTGCCAGCTCACCCCCCGGACAGGCTGAAAAACTGTTTTTT.

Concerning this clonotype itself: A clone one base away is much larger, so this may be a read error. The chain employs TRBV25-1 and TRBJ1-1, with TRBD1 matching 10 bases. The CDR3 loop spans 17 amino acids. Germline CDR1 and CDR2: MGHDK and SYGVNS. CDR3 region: CAGSEPKTGTGATEAFF. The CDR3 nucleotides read TGTGCCGGCAGTGAACCAAAAACAGGGACAGGGGCCACTGAAGCTTTCTTT. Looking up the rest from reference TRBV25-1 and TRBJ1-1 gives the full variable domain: EADIYQTPRYLVIGTGKKITLECSQTMGHDKMYWYQQDPGMELHLIHYSYGVNSTEKGDLSSESTVSRIRTEHFPLTLESARPSHTSQYLCAGSEPKTGTGATEAFFGQGTRLTVV.

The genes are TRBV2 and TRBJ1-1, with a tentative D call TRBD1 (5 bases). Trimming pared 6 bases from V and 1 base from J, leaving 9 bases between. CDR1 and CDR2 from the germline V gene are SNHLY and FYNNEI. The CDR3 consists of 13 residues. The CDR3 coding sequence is TGTGCCAGCAGGAGGGGAACGAACACTGAAGCTTTCTTT. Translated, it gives CASRRGTNTEAFF.

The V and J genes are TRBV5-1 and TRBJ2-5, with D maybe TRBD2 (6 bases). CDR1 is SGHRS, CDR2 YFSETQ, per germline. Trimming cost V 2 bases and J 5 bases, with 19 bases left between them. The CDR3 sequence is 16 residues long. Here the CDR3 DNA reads TGCGCCAGCAGCTTACTAGCAAGGGGCGTCTCGGAGACCCAGTACTTC. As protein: CASSLLARGVSETQYF.

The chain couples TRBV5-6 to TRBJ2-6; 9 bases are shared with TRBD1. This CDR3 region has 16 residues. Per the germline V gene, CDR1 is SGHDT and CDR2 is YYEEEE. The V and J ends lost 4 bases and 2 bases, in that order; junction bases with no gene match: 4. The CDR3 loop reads CASSRGTGPGANVLTF. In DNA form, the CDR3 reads TGTGCCAGCAGCCGCGGGACAGGGCCTGGGGCCAACGTCCTGACTTTC. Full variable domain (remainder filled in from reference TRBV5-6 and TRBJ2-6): DAGVTQSPTHLIKTRGQQVTLRCSPKSGHDTVSWYQQALGQGPQFIFQYYEEEERQRGNFPDRFSGHQFPNYSSELNVNALLLGDSALYLCASSRGTGPGANVLTFGAGSRLTVL.

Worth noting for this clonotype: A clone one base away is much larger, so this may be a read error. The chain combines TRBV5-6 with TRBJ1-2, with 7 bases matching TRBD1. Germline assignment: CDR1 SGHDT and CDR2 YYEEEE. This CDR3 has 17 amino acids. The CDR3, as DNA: TGTGCCAACAGCCACCCCGGGGCAGGGGGTCGACCGTATGGCTACACCTTC. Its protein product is CANSHPGAGGRPYGYTF. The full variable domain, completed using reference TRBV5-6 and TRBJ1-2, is DAGVTQSPTHLIKTRGQQVTLRCSPKSGHDTVSWYQQALGQGPQFIFQYYEEEERQRGNFPDRFSGHQFPNYSSELNVNALLLGDSALYLCANSHPGAGGRPYGYTFGSGTRLTVV.

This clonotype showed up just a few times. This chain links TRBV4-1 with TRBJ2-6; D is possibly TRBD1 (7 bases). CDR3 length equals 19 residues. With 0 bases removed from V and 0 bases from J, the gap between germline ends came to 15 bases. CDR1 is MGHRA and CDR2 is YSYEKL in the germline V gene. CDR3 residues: CASSQEGRGALSGANVLTF. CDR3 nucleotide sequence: TGCGCCAGCAGCCAAGAGGGCAGGGGGGCCCTCTCTGGGGCCAACGTCCTGACTTTC.

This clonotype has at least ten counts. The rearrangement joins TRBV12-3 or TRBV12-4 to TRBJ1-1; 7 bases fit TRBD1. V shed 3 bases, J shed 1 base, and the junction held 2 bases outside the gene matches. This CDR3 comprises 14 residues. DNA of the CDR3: TGTGCCAGCAGTTTTGGACAGGCGAACACTGAAGCTTTCTTT. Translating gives CASSFGQANTEAFF.

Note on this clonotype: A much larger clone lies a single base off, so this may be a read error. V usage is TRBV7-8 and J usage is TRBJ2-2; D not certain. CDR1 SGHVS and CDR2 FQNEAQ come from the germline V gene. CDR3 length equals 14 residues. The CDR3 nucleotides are TGTGCCAGCAGCTTATTTCCGAACACCGAGGAGCTGTTTTTT. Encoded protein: CASSLFPNTEELFF.

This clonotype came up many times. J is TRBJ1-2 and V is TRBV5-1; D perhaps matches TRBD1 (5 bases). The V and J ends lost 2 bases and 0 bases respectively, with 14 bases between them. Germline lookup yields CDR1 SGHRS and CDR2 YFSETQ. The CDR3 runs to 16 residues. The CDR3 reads CASSFAIQATNYGYTF. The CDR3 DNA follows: TGCGCCAGCAGCTTTGCGATACAGGCTACTAACTATGGCTACACCTTC. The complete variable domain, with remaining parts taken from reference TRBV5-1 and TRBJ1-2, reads KAGVTQTPRYLIKTRGQQVTLSCSPISGHRSVSWYQQTPGQGLQFLFEYFSETQRNKGNFPGRFSGRQFSNSRSEMNVSTLELGDSALYLCASSFAIQATNYGYTFGSGTRLTVV.

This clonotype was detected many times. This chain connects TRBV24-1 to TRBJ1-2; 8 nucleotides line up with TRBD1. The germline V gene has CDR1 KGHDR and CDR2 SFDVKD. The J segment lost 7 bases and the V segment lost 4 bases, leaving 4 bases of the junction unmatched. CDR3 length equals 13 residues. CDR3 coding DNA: TGTGCCACCAGTGACCCGGGACAGGTTGGCTACACCTTC. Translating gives CATSDPGQVGYTF.